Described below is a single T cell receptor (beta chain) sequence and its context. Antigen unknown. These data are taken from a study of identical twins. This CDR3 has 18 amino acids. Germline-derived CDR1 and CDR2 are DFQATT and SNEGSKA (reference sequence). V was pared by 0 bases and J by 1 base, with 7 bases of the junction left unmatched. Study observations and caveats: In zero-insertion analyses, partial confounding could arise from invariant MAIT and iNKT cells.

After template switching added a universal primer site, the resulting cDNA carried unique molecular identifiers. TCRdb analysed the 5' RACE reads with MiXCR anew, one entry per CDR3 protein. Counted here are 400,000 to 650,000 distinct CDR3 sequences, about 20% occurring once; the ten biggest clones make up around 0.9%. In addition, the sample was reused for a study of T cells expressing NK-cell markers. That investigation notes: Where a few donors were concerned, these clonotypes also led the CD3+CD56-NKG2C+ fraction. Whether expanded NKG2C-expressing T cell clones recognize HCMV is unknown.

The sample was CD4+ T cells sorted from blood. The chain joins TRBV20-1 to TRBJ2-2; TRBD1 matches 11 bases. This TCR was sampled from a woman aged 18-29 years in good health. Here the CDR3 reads CSARDRTGGAGNTGELFF. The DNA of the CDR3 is TGCAGTGCTAGAGATAGGACAGGGGGCGCGGGGAACACCGGGGAGCTGTTTTTT.